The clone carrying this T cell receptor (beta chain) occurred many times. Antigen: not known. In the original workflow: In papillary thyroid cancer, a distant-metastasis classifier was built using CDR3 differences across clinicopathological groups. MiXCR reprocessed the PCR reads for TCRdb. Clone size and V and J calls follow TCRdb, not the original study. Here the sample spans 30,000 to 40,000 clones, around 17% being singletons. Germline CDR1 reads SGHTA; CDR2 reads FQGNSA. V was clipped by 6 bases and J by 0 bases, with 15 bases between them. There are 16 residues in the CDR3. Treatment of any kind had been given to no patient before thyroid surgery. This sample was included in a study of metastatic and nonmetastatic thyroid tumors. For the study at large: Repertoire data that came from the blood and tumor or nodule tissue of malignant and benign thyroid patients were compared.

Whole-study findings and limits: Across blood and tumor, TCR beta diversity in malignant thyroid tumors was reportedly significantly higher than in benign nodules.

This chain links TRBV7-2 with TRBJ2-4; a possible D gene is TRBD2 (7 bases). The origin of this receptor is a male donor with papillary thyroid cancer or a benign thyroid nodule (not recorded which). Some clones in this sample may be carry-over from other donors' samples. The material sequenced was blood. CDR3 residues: CASRETGREAKNIQYF. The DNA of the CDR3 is TGTGCCAGCAGGGAAACAGGGAGGGAAGCCAAAAACATTCAGTACTTC.